Presented here are 26 T cell receptor beta chains from one specimen sequenced in a study of T cell responses to AZD1222 COVID-19 vaccine. The repertoire was sequenced with immunoSEQ multiplex PCR; TCRdb's copy has only in-frame clones and lacks some. Here the sample spans roughly 190,000 clones, 85% to 95% being singletons. Sequences were derived from peripheral blood, sampled on day 0 of AZD1222 vaccination. Source of these receptors: an adult in good health.

Written as DNA, the CDR3 is TGTGCCAGTAGTCCCCAGCAGGGAAATCAGCCCCAGCATTTT. Translation: CASSPQQGNQPQHF. V usage is TRBV19 and J usage is TRBJ1-5, with a tentative D call TRBD1 (5 bases). Trimming removed 5 bases at V and 4 bases at J, with 12 bases between. The CDR3 runs 14 residues. From germline, CDR1 is LNHDA and CDR2 SQIVND (reference sequence).

The table lists this clone with a count of one. J is TRBJ1-2 and V is TRBV6-2 or TRBV6-3; D possibly corresponds to TRBD1 (6 bases). Between the trimmed V and J ends, which lost 2 bases and 8 bases, there was a span of 12 bases. CDR3 length: 13 residues. Per the germline V gene, CDR1 is MNHEY and CDR2 is SVGEGT. CDR3 sequence reads: CASSYNDRLGYTF. In nucleotides, the CDR3 is TGTGCCAGCAGTTACAACGACAGGTTGGGCTACACCTTC.

The rearrangement links TRBV19 to TRBJ2-1; the D is unclear. The CDR3 extends over 12 amino acids. Trimming shortened V by 4 bases and J by 8 bases, and 9 bases separated the two germline ends. Germline CDR1 and CDR2: LNHDA and SQIVND (reference sequence). In DNA form, the CDR3 reads TGTGCCAGTAGTAGTAGGGTCGATGAGCAGTTCTTC. It codes for CASSSRVDEQFF.

The rearrangement joins TRBV9 to TRBJ1-1, with a possible D match to TRBD1 (6 bases). The CDR3 loop spans 16 amino acids. Germline V gene lookup returns CDR1 SGDLS and CDR2 YYNGEE. V lost 0 bases and J lost 1, with 13 bases in between. For the CDR3, the DNA is TGTGCCAGCAGCGTAGGGGGGCGTCCAGGGAACACTGAAGCTTTCTTT. Its protein is CASSVGGRPGNTEAFF.

This rearrangement joins TRBV19 to TRBJ1-2; a possible D gene is TRBD1 (6 bases). Germline values: CDR1 LNHDA, CDR2 SQIVND (reference sequence). The CDR3 length is 13 residues. V was shortened by 10 bases and J by 3 bases, with 15 bases between the two germline ends. The CDR3 bases are TGTGCCACCCTGGTCCAGGGGCACTATGGCTACACCTTC. It codes for CATLVQGHYGYTF. Complete variable domain (other parts from reference TRBV19 and TRBJ1-2): DGGITQSPKYLFRKEGQNVTLSCEQNLNHDAMYWYRQDPGQGLRLIYYSQIVNDFQKGDIAEGYSVSREKKESFPLTVTSAQKNPTAFYLCATLVQGHYGYTFGSGTRLTVV.

The chain joins TRBV6-5 to TRBJ1-4; D gene uncertain. V lost 5 bases, J lost 7 bases, and 14 bases lay in between. The CDR3 totals 14 residues. Germline V lookup: CDR1 MNHEY, CDR2 SVGAGI. CDR3 region: CASSTFSSGEKLFF. In nucleotides, the CDR3 is TGTGCCAGCAGTACCTTCTCCTCAGGTGAAAAACTGTTTTTT.

The V call is TRBV10-3, the J call TRBJ1-2; no clear D gene. There are 13 residues in the CDR3. Germline V gene sequence: CDR1 ENHRY, CDR2 SYGVKD. Trimming took off 4 bases at V and 1 base at J, with 7 bases between the two ends. The CDR3 protein is CAISAASNYGYTF. The CDR3, as DNA: TGTGCCATCAGTGCGGCCAGTAACTATGGCTACACCTTC.

The V call is TRBV7-2, the J call TRBJ2-7, with 11 positions matching TRBD1. This CDR3 is 14 amino acids long. The junction had 5 bases not matched to a gene; V was cut back by 10 bases and J by 0 bases. Germline V lookup: CDR1 SGHTA, CDR2 FQGNSA. CDR3: CATGQGVGSYEQYF. CDR3 in DNA: TGTGCCACGGGACAGGGGGTCGGCTCCTACGAGCAGTACTTC.

This clone came up a few times. The rearrangement joins TRBV5-6 to TRBJ1-1, with D perhaps TRBD1 (5 bases). The CDR3 loop spans 17 amino acids. Trimming cost V 0 bases and J 4 bases, with 19 bases left between them. Germline V gene data show CDR1 as SGHDT and CDR2 as YYEEEE. In DNA form, the CDR3 reads TGTGCCAGCAGCTTGGAGGGCAGGGTGGTGGATGGCACTGAAGCTTTCTTT. Translated, it gives CASSLEGRVVDGTEAFF.

This rearrangement joins TRBV19 to TRBJ1-1, with a weak D call TRBD1 (5 bases). The CDR3 runs 16 residues. Germline V gives CDR1 LNHDA, CDR2 SQIVND (reference sequence). The V end was cut by 6 bases, the J end by 3 bases, with 20 bases between. For the CDR3, the DNA is TGTGCCAGTAGGCCGACCCGGGGCAAAAGCCACACTGAAGCTTTCTTT. The encoded protein is CASRPTRGKSHTEAFF.

The CDR3 loop reads CASSYPDRGEGEAFF. CDR3 DNA: TGTGCCAGCAGTTACCCGGACAGGGGAGAGGGTGAAGCTTTCTTT. The chain is built from TRBV6-6 and TRBJ1-1, with 9 bases aligning to TRBD1. This CDR3 is 15 amino acids long. V lost 2 bases and J lost 7; bases outside the gene matches: 8. Germline CDR1 reads MNHNY; CDR2 reads SVGAGI (reference sequence).

This clone was picked up one time. The V call is TRBV9, the J call TRBJ2-1; D uncertain. This CDR3 spans 13 amino acids. V gave up 0 bases and J gave up 7 bases, with 8 bases separating them. The germline V gene has CDR1 SGDLS and CDR2 YYNGEE. CDR3 in DNA: TGTGCCAGCAGCGTAGGCCCGGAGAATGAGCAGTTCTTC. Translation gives CASSVGPENEQFF.

V is TRBV18 and J is TRBJ2-7; 9 bases fit TRBD2. Germline trimming cut 8 bases from V and 2 bases from J; bases unmatched to any gene: 13. Germline V gene data show CDR1 as KGHSH and CDR2 as LQKENI. This CDR3 spans 16 amino acids. The CDR3 DNA reads TGTGCCAGCAGAAAAGGTGCGGGGGGGCCGACCTACGAGCAGTACTTC. It encodes CASRKGAGGPTYEQYF. Full variable domain (missing parts from reference TRBV18 and TRBJ2-7): NAGVMQNPRHLVRRRGQEARLRCSPMKGHSHVYWYRQLPEEGLKFMVYLQKENIIDESGMPKERFSAEFPKEGPSILRIQQVVRGDSAAYFCASRKGAGGPTYEQYFGPGTRLTVT.

The rearrangement joins TRBV28 to TRBJ1-1, with unresolved D. The CDR3 length is 11 residues. Germline assignment: CDR1 MDHEN and CDR2 SYDVKM. Deletions cut 1 base from V and 5 bases from J, with 2 bases between. CDR3 amino acids: CASSLSTEAFF. The CDR3 DNA reads as TGTGCCAGCAGTTTATCTACTGAAGCTTTCTTT. The full variable domain, in which reference TRBV28 and TRBJ1-1 provide the parts outside the CDR3, is DVKVTQSSRYLVKRTGEKVFLECVQDMDHENMFWYRQDPGLGLRLIYFSYDVKMKEKGDIPEGYSVSREKKERFSLILESASTNQTSMYLCASSLSTEAFFGQGTRLTVV.

The chain employs TRBV2 and TRBJ2-1, with TRBD2 matching 11 bases. The junction had 5 bases not matched to a gene; V was cut back by 6 bases and J by 4 bases. CDR3 size: 15 residues. Germline lookup yields CDR1 SNHLY and CDR2 FYNNEI. The CDR3 bases are TGTGCCAGCAGCGCAACTAGCGGGGGTTACAATGAGCAGTTCTTC. It codes for CASSATSGGYNEQFF.

V usage is TRBV7-9 and J usage is TRBJ1-1, with D hard to call. CDR1 SEHNR and CDR2 FQNEAQ come from the germline V gene (reference sequence). The CDR3 runs to 14 residues. The V and J ends lost 1 base and 0 bases respectively, with 6 bases between them. Here the CDR3 reads CASSLGSMNTEAFF. CDR3 nucleotide sequence: TGTGCCAGCAGCTTAGGCAGCATGAACACTGAAGCTTTCTTT.

This sequence joins TRBV2 and TRBJ1-5; the D is unclear. The CDR3 is made up of 15 amino acids. Germline CDR1 reads SNHLY; CDR2 reads FYNNEI. The V and J ends lost 6 bases and 2 bases respectively, with 14 bases between them. This CDR3 reads CASSMGLGGNQPQHF. The CDR3 DNA reads TGTGCCAGCAGCATGGGTCTTGGTGGCAATCAGCCCCAGCATTTT.

J is TRBJ1-2 and V is TRBV21-1; the table's D call TRBD1 went unverified against the DNA. TRBV21-1 is given as a pseudogene. The CDR3 is 12 residues long. CDR3 in DNA: TGTGCCAGCAGCACACTACAGGGGAGCTACACCTTC. Its translation: CASSTLQGSYTF.

This clone has a single count. The J gene is TRBJ1-2, the V gene TRBV10-3; perhaps TRBD1 as D (5 bases). V was pared by 3 bases and J by 7 bases, with 15 bases between. The CDR3 is made up of 14 amino acids. Germline values: CDR1 ENHRY, CDR2 SYGVKD. This chain's CDR3 is CAISEQVIIGGYTF. CDR3 DNA: TGTGCCATCAGTGAACAGGTGATAATCGGTGGCTACACCTTC.

V usage is TRBV7-3 and J usage is TRBJ2-5, with D perhaps TRBD1 (7 bases). The CDR3 spans 16 residues. V was shortened by 5 bases and J by 5 bases, with 21 bases between the two germline ends. Per the germline V gene, CDR1 is SGHTA and CDR2 is FQGTGA. The CDR3 loop reads CASSPQGGGGFETQYF. As DNA, the CDR3 is TGTGCCAGCAGCCCACAGGGCGGAGGGGGCTTCGAGACCCAGTACTTC.

This chain connects TRBV15 to TRBJ1-6, with D tentatively TRBD1 (5 bases). CDR1 is LNHNV and CDR2 is YYDKDF in the germline V gene (reference sequence). The CDR3 extends over 16 amino acids. Trimming left V 0 bases short and J 7 bases short, with 13 bases between. The DNA for the CDR3 is TGTGCCACCAGCAGAGATCCAGGGACGGGAAATTCACCCCTCCACTTT. Its translation: CATSRDPGTGNSPLHF.

The chain combines TRBV7-2 with TRBJ2-5; D gene ambiguous. V was shortened by 1 base and J by 1 base, with 7 bases between the two germline ends. This CDR3 region has 14 residues. Germline V lookup: CDR1 SGHTA, CDR2 FQGNSA. CDR3 sequence reads: CASSLGSTQETQYF. The CDR3 coding sequence is TGTGCCAGCAGCTTAGGGTCTACCCAAGAGACCCAGTACTTC. Drawing the rest from reference TRBV7-2 and TRBJ2-5, the complete variable domain is GAGVSQSPSNKVTEKGKDVELRCDPISGHTALYWYRQSLGQGLEFLIYFQGNSAPDKSGLPSDRFSAERTGGSVSTLTIQRTQQEDSAVYLCASSLGSTQETQYFGPGTRLLVL.

The J gene is TRBJ2-5, the V gene TRBV7-2; D gene uncertain. Looked up from germline, CDR1 is SGHTA and CDR2 is FQGNSA. V was shortened by 5 bases and J by 5 bases, with 12 bases between the two germline ends. The CDR3 runs 13 residues. CDR3 in DNA: TGTGCCAGCAGCATACTTGTCGGCGAGACCCAGTACTTC. It translates to CASSILVGETQYF.

The chain employs TRBV7-9 and TRBJ1-4; TRBD1 agrees at 7 bases. This CDR3 region has 14 residues. The germline V gene encodes CDR1 SEHNR and CDR2 FQNEAQ (reference sequence). V trimming: 8 bases; J trimming: 7 bases; junction bases outside the gene matches: 10. CDR3: CASRDREVGEKLFF. The CDR3 nucleotides are TGTGCCAGCCGCGACAGGGAAGTTGGTGAAAAACTGTTTTTT.

The chain recombines TRBV5-1 with TRBJ2-1, with 10 bases fitting TRBD1. This CDR3 region has 18 residues. Unmatched junction bases numbered 8, after V lost 1 base and J lost 1 base. CDR1 and CDR2 (germline): SGHRS, YFSETQ. CDR3 nucleotides: TGCGCCAGCAGCTTGATCGGGACAGGGGATAGGTCCTACAATGAGCAGTTCTTC. Encoded protein: CASSLIGTGDRSYNEQFF. Using reference TRBV5-1 and TRBJ2-1 for the parts outside the CDR3, the full variable domain is KAGVTQTPRYLIKTRGQQVTLSCSPISGHRSVSWYQQTPGQGLQFLFEYFSETQRNKGNFPGRFSGRQFSNSRSEMNVSTLELGDSALYLCASSLIGTGDRSYNEQFFGPGTRLTVL.

The V and J genes are TRBV27 and TRBJ2-5, with 8 bases lining up with TRBD1. Germline CDR1 and CDR2: MNHEY and SMNVEV (reference sequence). This CDR3 region has 13 residues. After removal of 5 bases from V and 9 bases from J, the junction contained 8 bases not matched to a gene. The CDR3: CASSRQGRESQYF. Written as DNA, the CDR3 is TGTGCCAGCAGTCGACAGGGGCGCGAGTCCCAGTACTTC.